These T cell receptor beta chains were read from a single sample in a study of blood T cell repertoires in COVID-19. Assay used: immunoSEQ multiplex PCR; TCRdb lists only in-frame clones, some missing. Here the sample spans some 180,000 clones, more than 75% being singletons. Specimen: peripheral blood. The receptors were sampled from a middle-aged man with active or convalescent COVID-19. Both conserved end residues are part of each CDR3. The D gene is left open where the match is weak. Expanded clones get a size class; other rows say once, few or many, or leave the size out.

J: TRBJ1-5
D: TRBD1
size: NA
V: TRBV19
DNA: TGTGCCAGTAGTCCCCAGATGGGACAGTTCAATCAGCCCCAGCATTTT
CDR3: CASSPQMGQFNQPQHF

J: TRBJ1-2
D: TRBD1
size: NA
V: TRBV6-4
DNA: TGTGCCAGCAGGACGACAGGGAGACATGGCTACACCTTC
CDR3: CASRTTGRHGYTF

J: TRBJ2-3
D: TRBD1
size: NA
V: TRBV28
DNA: TGTGCCAGCAGTGTACCCTTCGGGGGACAGGGGTACACAGATACGCAGTATTTT
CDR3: CASSVPFGGQGYTDTQYF

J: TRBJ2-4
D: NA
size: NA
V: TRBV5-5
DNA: TGTGCCAGCAGCATAGTTGGGAGGGGGACCAAAAACATTCAGTACTTC
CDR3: CASSIVGRGTKNIQYF

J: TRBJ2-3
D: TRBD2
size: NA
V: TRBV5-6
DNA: TGTGCCAGCTTCCCGCGGGGGGCAGCGGGGGGTCTAGATACGCAGTATTTT
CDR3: CASFPRGAAGGLDTQYF

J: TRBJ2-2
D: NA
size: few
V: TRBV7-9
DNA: TGTGCCACCGAACAAGTCTGGAACACCGGGGAGCTGTTTTTT
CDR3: CATEQVWNTGELFF

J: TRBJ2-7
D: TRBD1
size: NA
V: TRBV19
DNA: TGTGCCCCCGTCAGAGAGGACAGGGGGGACGAGCAGTACTTC
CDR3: CAPVREDRGDEQYF

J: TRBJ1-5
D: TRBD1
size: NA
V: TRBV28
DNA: TGTGCCAGCAGTTTGGTGGGGGACAGGGGCAATCAGCCCCAGCATTTT
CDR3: CASSLVGDRGNQPQHF

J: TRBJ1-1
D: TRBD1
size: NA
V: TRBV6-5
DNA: TGTGCCAGCAGGATAACAGGGGGAAGTGAAGCTTTCTTT
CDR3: CASRITGGSEAFF

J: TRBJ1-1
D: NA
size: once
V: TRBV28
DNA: TGTGCCAGCAGTTGGGGGGGGACTGAAGCTTTCTTT
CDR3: CASSWGGTEAFF

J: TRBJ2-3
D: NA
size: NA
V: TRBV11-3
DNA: TGTGCCAGCAGCTGGGACACCACAGATACGCAGTATTTT
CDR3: CASSWDTTDTQYF

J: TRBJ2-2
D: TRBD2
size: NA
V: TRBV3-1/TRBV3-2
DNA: TGTGCCAGCAGCCCGGAATACGGGAGGGCCCTGGGCGGGGAGCTGTTTTTT
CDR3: CASSPEYGRALGGELFF

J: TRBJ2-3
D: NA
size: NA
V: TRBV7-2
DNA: TGTGCCAGCAGCCTACAGGGTCCCCCTCTCACAGATACGCAGTATTTT
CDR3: CASSLQGPPLTDTQYF

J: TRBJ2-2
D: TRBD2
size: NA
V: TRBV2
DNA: TGTGCCAGCAATGCTCTAGCGGGGGGGCCTGGCACCGGGGAGCTGTTTTTT
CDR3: CASNALAGGPGTGELFF

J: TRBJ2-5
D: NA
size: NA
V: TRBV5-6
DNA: TGTGCCAGCAGCTTGGTTTGGGACCAGCTGGGAGGGACCCAGTACTTC
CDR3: CASSLVWDQLGGTQYF

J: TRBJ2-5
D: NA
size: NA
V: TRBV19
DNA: TGTGCCAGTAGTATGGCGGGGAGCCGGGGAGAGACCCAGTACTTC
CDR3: CASSMAGSRGETQYF

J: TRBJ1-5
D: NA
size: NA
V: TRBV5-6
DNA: TGTGCCAGCAGCTTGTATGGAGCGTCGCCCCAGCATTTT
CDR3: CASSLYGASPQHF

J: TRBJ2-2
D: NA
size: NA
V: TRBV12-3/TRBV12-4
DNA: TGTGCCAGCGGGCCCAGGAGGTTTGCGGAGCTGTTTTTT
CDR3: CASGPRRFAELFF

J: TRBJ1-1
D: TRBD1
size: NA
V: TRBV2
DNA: TGTGCCAGTAATCTCCGGGACAGGGGGTACACTGAAGCTTTCTTT
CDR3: CASNLRDRGYTEAFF

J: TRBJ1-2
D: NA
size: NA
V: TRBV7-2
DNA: TGTGCCAGCAGCCCAATCTCGCAGGGGTATGGCTACACCTTC
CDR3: CASSPISQGYGYTF

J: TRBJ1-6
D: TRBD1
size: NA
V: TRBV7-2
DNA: TGTGCCAGCAGCTTACGACAGGGGGGGAATAATTCACCCCTCCACTTT
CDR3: CASSLRQGGNNSPLHF

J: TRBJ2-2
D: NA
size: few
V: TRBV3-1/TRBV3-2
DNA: TGTGCCAGCAGCCAAGCCAGGTTCCAGAACACCGGGGAGCTGTTTTTT
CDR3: CASSQARFQNTGELFF

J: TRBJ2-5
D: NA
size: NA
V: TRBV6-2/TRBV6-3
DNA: TGTGCCAGCAGCTCCAGGATTCGGGGTCCAGAGACCCAGTACTTC
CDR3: CASSSRIRGPETQYF

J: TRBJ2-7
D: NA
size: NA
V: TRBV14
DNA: TGTGCCAGCAGCCAGTCGGGGTTTCGCGAGCAGTACTTC
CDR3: CASSQSGFREQYF

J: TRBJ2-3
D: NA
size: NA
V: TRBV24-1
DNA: TGTGCCACCAGTGGTAGAGGGACAGATACGCAGTATTTT
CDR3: CATSGRGTDTQYF

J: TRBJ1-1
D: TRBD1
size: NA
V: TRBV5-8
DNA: TGTGCCAGCAGCTTGGGGTATCAGGGGGTTACTGAAGCTTTCTTT
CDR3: CASSLGYQGVTEAFF

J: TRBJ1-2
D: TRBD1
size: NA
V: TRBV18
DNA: TGTGCCAGCTCACCCGGGACAGGTCACCACTATGGCTACACCTTC
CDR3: CASSPGTGHHYGYTF

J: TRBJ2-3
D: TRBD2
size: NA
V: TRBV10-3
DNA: TGTGCCATCAGTGAGAGTTATTTGGAGGGCGGGAGAGATACGCAGTATTTT
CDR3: CAISESYLEGGRDTQYF

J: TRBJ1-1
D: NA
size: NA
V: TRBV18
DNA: TGTGCCAGCTCACCACCGGTTTTACAGGGAAAAACTGAAGCTTTCTTT
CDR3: CASSPPVLQGKTEAFF

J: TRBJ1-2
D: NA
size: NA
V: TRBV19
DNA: TGTGCCTCTCAAACATGGGGGGGAACTAACTATGGCTACACCTTC
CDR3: CASQTWGGTNYGYTF

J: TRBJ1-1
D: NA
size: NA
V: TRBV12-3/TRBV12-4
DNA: TGTGCCAGCAGTTTAAAAGGGGACACTGAAGCTTTCTTT
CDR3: CASSLKGDTEAFF

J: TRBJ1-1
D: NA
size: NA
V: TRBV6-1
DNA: TGTGCCAGCAGTGAAGTCGGTGGGAACACTGAAGCTTTCTTT
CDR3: CASSEVGGNTEAFF

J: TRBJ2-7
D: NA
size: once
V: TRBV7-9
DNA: TGTGCCAGCAGCTTAGAGCCCTACGAGCAGTACTTC
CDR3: CASSLEPYEQYF

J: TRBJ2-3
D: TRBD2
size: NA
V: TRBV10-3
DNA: TGTGCCATCAGTGGGAATAGCGGGGGGGGAACCACAGATACGCAGTATTTT
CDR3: CAISGNSGGGTTDTQYF

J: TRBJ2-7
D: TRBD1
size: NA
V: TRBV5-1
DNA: TGCGCCAGCAGCTTGAAAGGGGGCGCCTACGAGCAGTACTTC
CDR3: CASSLKGGAYEQYF

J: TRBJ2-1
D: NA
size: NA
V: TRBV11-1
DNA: TGTGCCAGCAGCTTAAGGGACACCCCCTACAATGAGCAGTTCTTC
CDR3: CASSLRDTPYNEQFF

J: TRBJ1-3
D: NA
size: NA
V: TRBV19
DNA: TGTGCCAGTAGTATCCATGGAAACACCATATATTTT
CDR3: CASSIHGNTIYF

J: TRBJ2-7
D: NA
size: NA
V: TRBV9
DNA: TGTGCCAGCAGCGTAGGAGGGGGGGGTCTCTCCTACGAGCAGTACTTC
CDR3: CASSVGGGGLSYEQYF

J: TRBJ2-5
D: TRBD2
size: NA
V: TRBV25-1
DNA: TGTGCCAGCAGTGAATGGGAGGGTCCGGAGACCCAGTACTTC
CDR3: CASSEWEGPETQYF

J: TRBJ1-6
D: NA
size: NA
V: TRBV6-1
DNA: TGTGCCAGCAGTGATTGGCCCGCACCCCTCCACTTT
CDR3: CASSDWPAPLHF

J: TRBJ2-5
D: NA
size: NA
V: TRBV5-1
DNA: TGCGCCAGCAGCGATGGGGGCCCAGGCAGAAGGGTAAACCAAGAGACCCAGTACTTC
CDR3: CASSDGGPGRRVNQETQYF

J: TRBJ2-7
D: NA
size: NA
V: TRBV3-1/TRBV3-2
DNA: TGTGCCAGCAGCCAAACAGCCTACGAGCAGTACTTC
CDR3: CASSQTAYEQYF

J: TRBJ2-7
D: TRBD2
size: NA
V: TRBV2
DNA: TGTGCCAGCAGTGGGGAAGCGGGAGGTTCCTACGAGCAGTACTTC
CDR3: CASSGEAGGSYEQYF

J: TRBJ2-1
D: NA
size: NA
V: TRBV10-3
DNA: TGTGCCATCAGTGAGTCGACTCCCGCAGGGACAAACTACAATGAGCAGTTCTTC
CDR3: CAISESTPAGTNYNEQFF

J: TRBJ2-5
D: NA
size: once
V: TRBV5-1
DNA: TGCGCCAGCAGCTTGAGACAGCTGTCCAGCGAGACCCAGTACTTC
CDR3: CASSLRQLSSETQYF

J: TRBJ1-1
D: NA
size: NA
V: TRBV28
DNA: TGTGCCAGCAGTTTGTCGGGGGGACTCACTGAAGCTTTCTTT
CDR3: CASSLSGGLTEAFF